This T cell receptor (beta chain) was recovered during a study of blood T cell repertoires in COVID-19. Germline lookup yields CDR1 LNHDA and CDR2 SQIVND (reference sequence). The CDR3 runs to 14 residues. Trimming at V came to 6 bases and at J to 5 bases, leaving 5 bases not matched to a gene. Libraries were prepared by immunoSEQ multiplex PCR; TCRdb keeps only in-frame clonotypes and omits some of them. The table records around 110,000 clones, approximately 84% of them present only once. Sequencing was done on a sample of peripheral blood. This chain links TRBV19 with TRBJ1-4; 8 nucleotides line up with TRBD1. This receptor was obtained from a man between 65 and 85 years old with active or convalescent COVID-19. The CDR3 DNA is TGTGCCAGTAGCAAGGGACAGGCCAATGAAAAACTGTTTTTT. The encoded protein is CASSKGQANEKLFF.